The 32 T cell receptor beta chains in this list originate from one sample, sequenced in a study of blood T cell repertoires in COVID-19. The protocol was immunoSEQ multiplex PCR, while the TCRdb copy is restricted to in-frame clones and leaves out a portion. The sample consists of tens of thousands of clones, about four fifths of them appearing once. The sequencing input was peripheral blood. The source is a man over 45 with active COVID-19.

CDR3 in DNA: TGTGCCAGCAGCTTAATGACACCGATGGACTATGGCTACACCTTC. It is translated as CASSLMTPMDYGYTF. This chain links TRBV7-8 with TRBJ1-2; D uncertain. The V gene lost 2 bases and the J gene lost 3 bases, with 13 bases spanning the gap. The CDR3 sequence is 15 residues long. CDR1 and CDR2 from the germline V gene are SGHVS and FQNEAQ.

The J gene is TRBJ1-2, the V gene TRBV5-6; perhaps TRBD1 as D (6 bases). This CDR3 contains 17 residues. V lost 2 bases to trimming and J lost 3 bases, with 20 bases between them. Germline CDR1 and CDR2: SGHDT and YYEEEE. CDR3 sequence: CASSFQGPYEYDYGYTF. The DNA of the CDR3 is TGTGCCAGCAGCTTTCAGGGGCCGTACGAGTATGACTATGGCTACACCTTC.

This clone was observed a handful of times. The rearrangement joins TRBV15 to TRBJ2-7, with D maybe TRBD2 (5 bases). CDR1 and CDR2 (germline): LNHNV, YYDKDF (reference sequence). The CDR3 runs to 12 residues. Trimming left V 3 bases short and J 8 bases short, with 11 bases between. Here the CDR3 DNA reads TGTGCCACCAGCAGCCGGACTGAAAAGCAGTACTTC. Residues: CATSSRTEKQYF.

The chain recombines TRBV7-9 with TRBJ2-3; the match to TRBD2 covers 8 bases. This CDR3 is 15 amino acids long. The germline CDR1 and CDR2 sequences are SEHNR and FQNEAQ (reference sequence). The V and J ends lost 4 bases and 3 bases, in that order; junction bases with no gene match: 6. CDR3 in amino acids: CASSSLAGRTDTQYF. The CDR3 coding sequence is TGTGCCAGCAGCTCGCTAGCGGGCCGGACAGATACGCAGTATTTT.

The CDR3 loop reads CATSDFGSRDRGRGEQFF. DNA for the CDR3: TGTGCCACCAGTGATTTTGGGTCGAGGGACAGGGGGCGCGGTGAGCAGTTCTTC. The genes are TRBV24-1 and TRBJ2-1; 12 nucleotides line up with TRBD1. Germline V gene data show CDR1 as KGHDR and CDR2 as SFDVKD. This CDR3 is 18 amino acids long. After removal of 1 base from V and 9 bases from J, the junction contained 12 bases not matched to a gene.

V and J are TRBV29-1 and TRBJ2-7, with D maybe TRBD2 (5 bases). Germline V CDR1 and CDR2: SQVTM, ANQGSEA. This CDR3 is built from 14 residues. V was clipped by 0 bases and J by 2 bases, with 11 bases between them. In DNA form, the CDR3 reads TGCAGCGTTGAAGATAACGGAGGAGCCTACGAGCAGTACTTC. Encoded protein: CSVEDNGGAYEQYF.

This chain uses TRBV6-2 or TRBV6-3 with TRBJ2-1; D possibly corresponds to TRBD2 (6 bases). Trimming pared 0 bases from V and 6 bases from J, leaving 15 bases between. In germline, CDR1 is MNHEY, CDR2 SVGEGT. This CDR3 region has 16 residues. CDR3 amino acids: CASSYSNTGVVNEQFF. In DNA, the CDR3 is TGTGCCAGCAGTTACTCGAACACGGGAGTAGTCAATGAGCAGTTCTTC.

As DNA, the CDR3 is TGTGCCACCAGCCGGTACAGGGAAACTAATGAAAAACTGTTTTTT. Translated: CATSRYRETNEKLFF. The rearrangement joins TRBV15 to TRBJ1-4; perhaps TRBD1 as D (6 bases). The CDR3 totals 15 residues. The germline V and J ends were trimmed by 5 bases and 1 base, with 11 bases remaining between them. The germline gives CDR1 LNHNV, CDR2 YYDKDF (reference sequence).

The rearrangement links TRBV7-3 to TRBJ1-2; 7 bases map to TRBD1. This CDR3 comprises 16 residues. V lost 5 bases, J lost 7 bases, and 16 bases stayed unmatched. Germline CDR1 SGHTA, CDR2 FQGTGA. As DNA, the CDR3 is TGTGCCAGCAGCCGTCAGACAGGGTTTCACGCTGGTGGCTACACCTTC. It translates to CASSRQTGFHAGGYTF.

The V gene is TRBV7-3, the J gene TRBJ2-1; TRBD2 aligns across 7 bases. The trim removed 4 bases at V and 8 bases at J, leaving 8 bases unmatched. Germline CDR1 and CDR2: SGHTA and FQGTGA. The CDR3 spans 14 residues. CDR3 loop: CASSSKRGVDEQFF. As DNA, the CDR3 is TGTGCCAGCAGCTCAAAACGGGGGGTGGATGAGCAGTTCTTC.

The chain combines TRBV6-5 with TRBJ1-2; D is possibly TRBD1 (5 bases). The germline gives CDR1 MNHEY, CDR2 SVGAGI. There are 14 residues in the CDR3. Trimming cost V 4 bases and J 3 bases, with 12 bases left between them. CDR3 sequence: CASSSGMHHYGYTF. The CDR3 DNA sequence: TGTGCCAGCAGTTCAGGGATGCATCACTATGGCTACACCTTC.

This clone was picked up a small number of times. The CDR3, as DNA: TGTGCCAGCAGCCAGAACCTAGCCGTCGGGGCCTACGAGCAGTACTTC. Its protein is CASSQNLAVGAYEQYF. V and J are TRBV5-6 and TRBJ2-7, with D perhaps TRBD2 (5 bases). Trimming pared 4 bases from V and 2 bases from J, leaving 19 bases between. The CDR3 contains 16 residues. The germline gives CDR1 SGHDT, CDR2 YYEEEE.

The chain carries TRBV6-1 and TRBJ1-6, with a weak D call TRBD1 (5 bases). CDR1 and CDR2 (germline): MNHNS, SASEGT. The CDR3 covers 15 residues. Trimming removed 3 bases from V and 7 bases from J, with 13 bases in between. CDR3 loop: CASSDRRGGNSPLHF. For the CDR3, the DNA is TGTGCCAGCAGTGATAGGAGGGGTGGGAATTCACCCCTCCACTTT.

This clone was found once. The gene calls are TRBV27 and TRBJ1-1, with D possibly TRBD1 on 5 matching bases. V was cut by 2 bases and J by 0 bases, with 10 bases left in between. Germline values: CDR1 MNHEY, CDR2 SMNVEV (reference sequence). The CDR3 contains 15 residues. The CDR3 sequence: CASSLTDSLNTEAFF. The CDR3 coding sequence is TGTGCCAGCAGTTTAACCGACAGCTTGAACACTGAAGCTTTCTTT.

V usage is TRBV6-5 and J usage is TRBJ2-2, with D perhaps TRBD2 (6 bases). V was shortened by 6 bases and J by 5 bases, with 16 bases between the two germline ends. This CDR3 is built from 15 residues. CDR1 is MNHEY, CDR2 SVGAGI, per germline. CDR3 bases: TGTGCCAGCAGCCGGGACTTCGGCCCAACCGGGGAGCTGTTTTTT. It translates to CASSRDFGPTGELFF.

As concerns this clone: At one end the junction does not follow the germline gene, possibly because of a read error. The chain uses TRBV6-5 and TRBJ2-7, with 9 nucleotides matching TRBD2. The germline CDR1 and CDR2 sequences are MNHEY and SVGAGI. The CDR3 spans 12 residues. The CDR3 here is CASRDLAGPPHF. CDR3 bases: TGTGCCAGCAGGGACCTAGCGGGGCCCCCGCACTTC.

V and J are TRBV10-1 and TRBJ2-1; TRBD2 agrees at 12 bases. The CDR3 has 16 amino acids. The trim removed 5 bases at V and 2 bases at J, leaving 4 bases unmatched. Per germline, CDR1 WNHNN and CDR2 SYGVQD (reference sequence). The CDR3 sequence: CASSRTSGDPYNEQFF. CDR3 DNA sequence: TGCGCCAGCAGTCGGACTAGCGGGGACCCCTACAATGAGCAGTTCTTC.

The chain is built from TRBV13 and TRBJ2-5, with TRBD2 identical over 11 bases. V was pared by 5 bases and J by 4 bases, with 9 bases of the junction left unmatched. This CDR3 has 16 amino acids. Germline CDR1 is PRHDT and CDR2 is FYEKMQ (reference sequence). The CDR3 loop is CASSQGTGTSGETQYF. CDR3 coding DNA: TGTGCCAGCAGCCAAGGGACCGGGACTAGCGGAGAGACCCAGTACTTC.

This chain's CDR3 is CASSSLAGGEQYF. CDR3 DNA: TGTGCCAGCAGTTCTCTAGCGGGGGGCGAGCAGTACTTC. J is TRBJ2-7 and V is TRBV27, with TRBD2 matching over 11 bases. Trimming took 4 bases from V and 6 from J; bases not matched to a gene: 2. The CDR3 runs 13 residues. The germline V gene encodes CDR1 MNHEY and CDR2 SMNVEV (reference sequence).

The V and J genes are TRBV28 and TRBJ2-1; D remains unclear. CDR1 MDHEN and CDR2 SYDVKM come from the germline V gene. V shed 1 base and J shed 10 bases, with 5 bases lying between them. The CDR3 loop spans 11 amino acids. For the CDR3, the DNA is TGTGCCAGCAGTTTATCGGTAGAGCAGTTCTTC. It codes for CASSLSVEQFF.

This chain uses TRBV29-1 with TRBJ2-3; 9 bases match TRBD2. CDR1 is SQVTM and CDR2 is ANQGSEA in the germline V gene. V shed 2 bases, J shed 6 bases, and the junction held 3 bases outside the gene matches. This CDR3 spans 13 amino acids. CDR3 protein: CSVESSGADTQYF. DNA of the CDR3: TGCAGCGTTGAATCTAGCGGGGCGGATACGCAGTATTTT.

The J gene is TRBJ1-1, the V gene TRBV4-1; 8 nucleotides line up with TRBD1. Per the germline V gene, CDR1 is MGHRA and CDR2 is YSYEKL. The ends lost 0 bases at V and 5 bases at J; junction bases unmatched: 5. The CDR3 runs 15 residues. The CDR3 is CASSQDPGGRTEAFF. CDR3 nucleotide sequence: TGCGCCAGCAGCCAAGATCCAGGGGGCAGAACTGAAGCTTTCTTT.

This chain links TRBV7-2 with TRBJ1-5; D is perhaps TRBD1 (5 bases). Germline V gives CDR1 SGHTA, CDR2 FQGNSA. V was cut by 1 base and J by 1 base, with 14 bases left in between. This CDR3 has 17 residues. CDR3 region: CASSLVPTDSSNQPQHF. CDR3 DNA: TGTGCCAGCAGCTTAGTGCCGACAGATAGCAGCAATCAGCCCCAGCATTTT.

The rearrangement joins TRBV27 to TRBJ2-6; TRBD1 matches at 9 bases. The CDR3 sequence is 18 residues long. Germline V gene sequence: CDR1 MNHEY, CDR2 SMNVEV (reference sequence). After removal of 3 bases from V and 1 base from J, the junction contained 7 bases not matched to a gene. This CDR3 reads CASSFGGTGLSGANVLTF. The CDR3 nucleotides are TGTGCCAGCAGTTTCGGGGGGACAGGGTTATCTGGGGCCAACGTCCTGACTTTC.

This chain connects TRBV3-1 (or the pseudogene TRBV3-2) to TRBJ2-3; 8 positions agree with TRBD2. Germline V gene lookup returns CDR1 LGHDT and CDR2 YNNKEL (reference sequence). The junction had 3 bases not matched to a gene; V was cut back by 0 bases and J by 4 bases. This CDR3 is 15 amino acids long. The CDR3 nucleotides read TGTGCCAGCAGCCAAGATGGACTAGCCCCAGATACGCAGTATTTT. Protein sequence: CASSQDGLAPDTQYF.

The chain links TRBV4-2 to TRBJ2-1; 10 positions agree with TRBD2. CDR3 size: 15 residues. Germline V lookup: CDR1 LGHNA, CDR2 YNFKEQ. The V gene end was trimmed by 5 bases and the J gene end by 12 bases; junction bases not matched to a gene: 13. DNA for the CDR3: TGTGCCAGCAGCGGTGGGGTAGCGGGGGGCCTTGGGCAGTTCTTC. Translating gives CASSGGVAGGLGQFF.

The chain recombines TRBV6-5 with TRBJ2-4; weak D call: TRBD1 (6 bases). From germline, CDR1 is MNHEY and CDR2 SVGAGI. The CDR3 spans 13 residues. With 8 bases removed from V and 8 bases from J, the gap between germline ends came to 16 bases. The CDR3 bases are TGTGCCAGCTCAGCAGGGGTTTGGGACATTCAGTACTTC. Its protein is CASSAGVWDIQYF.

The chain combines TRBV7-9 with TRBJ2-3, with 9 bases matching TRBD2. V dropped 2 bases and J dropped 6; count of bases not matched to a gene: 3. Germline CDR1 is SEHNR and CDR2 is FQNEAQ (reference sequence). This CDR3 contains 14 residues. The CDR3 loop is CASSLTAGGDTQYF. CDR3 bases: TGTGCCAGCAGCTTAACAGCGGGGGGTGATACGCAGTATTTT.

J is TRBJ1-5 and V is TRBV19; 8 positions match TRBD1. V trimming: 5 bases; J trimming: 0 bases; junction bases outside the gene matches: 15. CDR3 length: 19 residues. The germline V gene has CDR1 LNHDA and CDR2 SQIVND (reference sequence). CDR3 region: CASSSRDRTMLYSNQPQHF. The CDR3 DNA reads TGTGCCAGTAGTTCCCGGGACAGGACCATGCTTTATAGCAATCAGCCCCAGCATTTT.

This clone showed up just a few times. V usage is TRBV7-6 and J usage is TRBJ2-5; 8 positions match TRBD2. V was pared by 6 bases and J by 4 bases, with 19 bases of the junction left unmatched. CDR1 SGHVS and CDR2 FNYEAQ come from the germline V gene. CDR3 length: 18 amino acids. The CDR3 reads CASRPGAGGTRKRETQYF. Here the CDR3 DNA reads TGTGCCAGCAGGCCAGGGGCCGGGGGGACTAGGAAGAGAGAGACCCAGTACTTC.

This chain connects TRBV19 to TRBJ2-5, with a possible D match to TRBD2 (6 bases). Trimming removed 6 bases from V and 5 bases from J, with 10 bases in between. The germline CDR1 and CDR2 sequences are LNHDA and SQIVND (reference sequence). CDR3 length equals 12 residues. CDR3 amino acids: CASSPGRETQYF. The CDR3 DNA is TGTGCCAGTAGCCCGGGGAGGGAGACCCAGTACTTC.

This clone was observed a single time. The chain is built from TRBV6-2 or TRBV6-3 and TRBJ2-1; D is perhaps TRBD2 (6 bases). CDR3 length: 15 amino acids. V lost 4 bases to trimming and J lost 12 bases, with 22 bases between them. The germline V gene encodes CDR1 MNHEY and CDR2 SVGEGT. CDR3 sequence reads: CASSSQARDSQVQFF. CDR3 DNA sequence: TGTGCCAGCAGTTCCCAGGCGCGGGACTCACAGGTGCAGTTCTTC.